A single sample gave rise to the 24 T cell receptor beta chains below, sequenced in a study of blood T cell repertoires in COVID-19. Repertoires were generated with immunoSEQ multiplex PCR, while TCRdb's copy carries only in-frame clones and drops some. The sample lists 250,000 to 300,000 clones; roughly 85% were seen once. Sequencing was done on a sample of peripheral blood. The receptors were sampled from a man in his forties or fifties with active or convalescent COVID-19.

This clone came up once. The CDR3 DNA reads TGTGCCAGCAGCCGTGGACTAGCGGCTCAAGAGACCCAGTACTTC. Translation: CASSRGLAAQETQYF. The chain has TRBV5-6 and TRBJ2-5; 10 nucleotides line up with TRBD2. The germline V gene encodes CDR1 SGHDT and CDR2 YYEEEE. The CDR3 sequence is 15 residues long. Germline trimming cut 4 bases from V and 2 bases from J; bases unmatched to any gene: 5.

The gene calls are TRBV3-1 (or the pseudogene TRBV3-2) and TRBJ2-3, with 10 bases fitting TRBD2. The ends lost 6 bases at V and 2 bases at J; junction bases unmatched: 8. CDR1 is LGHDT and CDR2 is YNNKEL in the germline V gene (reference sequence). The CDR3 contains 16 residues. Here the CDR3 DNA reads TGTGCCAGCAGGCACCCGGGACTAGCGTTCACAGATACGCAGTATTTT. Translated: CASRHPGLAFTDTQYF.

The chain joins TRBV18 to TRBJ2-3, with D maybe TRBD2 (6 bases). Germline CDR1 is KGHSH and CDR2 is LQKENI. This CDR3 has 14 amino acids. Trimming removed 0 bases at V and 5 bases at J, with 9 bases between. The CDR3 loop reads CASSPPVGGDTQYF. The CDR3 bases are TGTGCCAGCTCACCACCTGTGGGAGGAGATACGCAGTATTTT. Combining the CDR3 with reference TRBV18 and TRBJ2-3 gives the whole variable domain NAGVMQNPRHLVRRRGQEARLRCSPMKGHSHVYWYRQLPEEGLKFMVYLQKENIIDESGMPKERFSAEFPKEGPSILRIQQVVRGDSAAYFCASSPPVGGDTQYFGPGTRLTVL.

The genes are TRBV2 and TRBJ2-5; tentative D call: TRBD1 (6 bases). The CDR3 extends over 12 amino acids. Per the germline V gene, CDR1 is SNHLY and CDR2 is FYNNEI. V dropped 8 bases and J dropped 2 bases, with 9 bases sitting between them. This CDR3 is CASDRSQETQYF. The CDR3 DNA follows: TGTGCCAGCGACAGGTCACAAGAGACCCAGTACTTC. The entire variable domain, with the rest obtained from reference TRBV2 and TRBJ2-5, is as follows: EPEVTQTPSHQVTQMGQEVILRCVPISNHLYFYWYRQILGQKVEFLVSFYNNEISEKSEIFDDQFSVERPDGSNFTLKIRSTKLEDSAMYFCASDRSQETQYFGPGTRLLVL.

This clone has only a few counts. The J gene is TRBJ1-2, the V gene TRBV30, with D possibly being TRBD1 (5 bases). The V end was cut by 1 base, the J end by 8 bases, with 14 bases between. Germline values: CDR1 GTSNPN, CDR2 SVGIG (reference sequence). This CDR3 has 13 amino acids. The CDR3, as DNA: TGTGCCTGGAGTGAACGACAGTTCGAGGGCTACACCTTC. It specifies CAWSERQFEGYTF.

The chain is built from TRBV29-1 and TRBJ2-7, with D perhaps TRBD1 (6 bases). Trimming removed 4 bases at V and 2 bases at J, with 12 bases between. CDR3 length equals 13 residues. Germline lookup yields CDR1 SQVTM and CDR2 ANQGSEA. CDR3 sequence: CSVASGDAYEQYF. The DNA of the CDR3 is TGCAGCGTTGCGTCAGGGGATGCCTACGAGCAGTACTTC.

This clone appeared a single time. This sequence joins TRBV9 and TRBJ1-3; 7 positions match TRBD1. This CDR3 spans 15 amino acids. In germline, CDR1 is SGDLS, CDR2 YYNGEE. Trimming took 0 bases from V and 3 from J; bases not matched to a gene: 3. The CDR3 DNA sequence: TGTGCCAGCAGCGTAGGACAGGGTTTTGGAAACACCATATATTTT. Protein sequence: CASSVGQGFGNTIYF.

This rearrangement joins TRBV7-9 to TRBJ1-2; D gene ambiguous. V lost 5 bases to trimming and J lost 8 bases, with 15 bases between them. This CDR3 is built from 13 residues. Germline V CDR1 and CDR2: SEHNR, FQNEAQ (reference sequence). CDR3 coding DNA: TGTGCCAGCAGCCCGGCAGGTTCCCAGGGCTACACCTTC. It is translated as CASSPAGSQGYTF.

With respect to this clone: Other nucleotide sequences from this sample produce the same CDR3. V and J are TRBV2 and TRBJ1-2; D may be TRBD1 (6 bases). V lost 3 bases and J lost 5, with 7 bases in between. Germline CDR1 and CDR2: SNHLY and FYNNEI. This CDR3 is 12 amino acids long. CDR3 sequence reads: CASSETGYGYTF. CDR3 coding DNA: TGTGCCAGCAGTGAGACAGGATATGGCTACACCTTC.

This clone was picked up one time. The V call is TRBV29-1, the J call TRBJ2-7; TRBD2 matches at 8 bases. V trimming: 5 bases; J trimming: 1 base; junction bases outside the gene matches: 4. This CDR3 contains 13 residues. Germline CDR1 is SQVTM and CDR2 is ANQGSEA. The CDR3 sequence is CSVIAGPSYEQYF. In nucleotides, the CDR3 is TGCAGCGTTATAGCGGGACCGTCCTACGAGCAGTACTTC.

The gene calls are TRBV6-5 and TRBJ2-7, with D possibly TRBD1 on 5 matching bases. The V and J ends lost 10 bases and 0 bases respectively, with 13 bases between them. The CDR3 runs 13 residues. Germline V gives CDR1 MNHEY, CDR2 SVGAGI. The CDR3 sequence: CATLGAYSYEQYF. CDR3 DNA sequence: TGTGCCACCCTAGGGGCTTACTCCTACGAGCAGTACTTC.

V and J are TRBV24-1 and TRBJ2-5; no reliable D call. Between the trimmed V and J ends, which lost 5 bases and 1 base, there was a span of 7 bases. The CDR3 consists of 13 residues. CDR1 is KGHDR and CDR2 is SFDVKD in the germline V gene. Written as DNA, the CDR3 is TGTGCCACCAGTGTCCCAGGCCAAGAGACCCAGTACTTC. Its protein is CATSVPGQETQYF.

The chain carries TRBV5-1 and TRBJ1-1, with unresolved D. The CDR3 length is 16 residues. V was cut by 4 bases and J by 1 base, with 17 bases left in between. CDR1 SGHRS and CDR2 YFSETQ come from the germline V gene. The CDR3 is CASSPSLGSGNTEAFF. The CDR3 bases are TGCGCCAGCAGCCCTAGCCTTGGAAGCGGGAACACTGAAGCTTTCTTT.

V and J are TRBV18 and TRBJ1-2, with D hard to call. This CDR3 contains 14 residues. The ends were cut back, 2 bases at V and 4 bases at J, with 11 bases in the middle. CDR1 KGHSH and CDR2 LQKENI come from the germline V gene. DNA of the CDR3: TGTGCCAGCTCACCAACCGACAAATTCTATGGCTACACCTTC. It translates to CASSPTDKFYGYTF.

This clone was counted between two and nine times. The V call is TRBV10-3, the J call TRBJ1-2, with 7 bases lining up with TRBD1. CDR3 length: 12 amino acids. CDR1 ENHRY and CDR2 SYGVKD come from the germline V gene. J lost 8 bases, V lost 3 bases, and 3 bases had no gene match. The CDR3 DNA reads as TGTGCCATCAGTGAAGGGGGCAGAGGCTACACCTTC. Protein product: CAISEGGRGYTF.

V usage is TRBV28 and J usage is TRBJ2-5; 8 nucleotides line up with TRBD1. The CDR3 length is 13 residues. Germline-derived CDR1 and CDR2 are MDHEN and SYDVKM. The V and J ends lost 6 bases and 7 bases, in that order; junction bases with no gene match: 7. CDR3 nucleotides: TGTGCCAGCAGGCCCGGACAGGGAGTGACCCAGTACTTC. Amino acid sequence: CASRPGQGVTQYF.

DNA of the CDR3: TGCGCCAGCAGCTTCCAGGCGGGGCCGAACACCGGGGAGCTGTTTTTT. Its translation: CASSFQAGPNTGELFF. The rearrangement joins TRBV5-1 to TRBJ2-2; possible D gene TRBD2, 6 bases. The CDR3 sequence is 16 residues long. Germline loops: CDR1 SGHRS, CDR2 YFSETQ. V lost 2 bases and J 0 bases, leaving 11 bases between the germline ends.

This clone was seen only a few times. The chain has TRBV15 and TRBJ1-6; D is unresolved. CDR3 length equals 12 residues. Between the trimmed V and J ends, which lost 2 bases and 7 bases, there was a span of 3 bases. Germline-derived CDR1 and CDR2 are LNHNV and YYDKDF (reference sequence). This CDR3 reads CATSRPNSPLHF. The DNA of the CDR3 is TGTGCCACCAGCAGACCAAATTCACCCCTCCACTTT.

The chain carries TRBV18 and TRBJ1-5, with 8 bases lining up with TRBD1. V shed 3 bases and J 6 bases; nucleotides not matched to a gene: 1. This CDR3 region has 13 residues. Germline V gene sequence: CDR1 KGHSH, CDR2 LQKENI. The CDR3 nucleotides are TGTGCCAGCTCACCTGACAGGGGTCAGCCCCAGCATTTT. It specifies CASSPDRGQPQHF.

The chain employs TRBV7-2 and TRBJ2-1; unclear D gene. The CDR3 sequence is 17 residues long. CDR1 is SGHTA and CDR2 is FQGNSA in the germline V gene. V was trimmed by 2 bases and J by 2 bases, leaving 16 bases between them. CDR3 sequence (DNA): TGTGCCAGCAGCTTAAACGCTCTCCGTTGGCCCTACAATGAGCAGTTCTTC. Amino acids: CASSLNALRWPYNEQFF.

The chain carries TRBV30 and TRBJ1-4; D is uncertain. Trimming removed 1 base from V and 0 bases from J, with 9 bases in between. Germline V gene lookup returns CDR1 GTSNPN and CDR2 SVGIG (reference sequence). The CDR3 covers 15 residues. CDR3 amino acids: CAWSATRATNEKLFF. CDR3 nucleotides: TGTGCCTGGAGTGCGACAAGAGCAACTAATGAAAAACTGTTTTTT.

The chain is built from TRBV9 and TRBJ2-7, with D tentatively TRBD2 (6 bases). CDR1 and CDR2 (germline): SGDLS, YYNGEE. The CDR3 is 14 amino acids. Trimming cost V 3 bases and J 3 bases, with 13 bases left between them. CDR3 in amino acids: CASSAEPGDYEQYF. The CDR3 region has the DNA TGTGCCAGCAGCGCTGAGCCGGGGGACTACGAGCAGTACTTC.

CDR3 sequence reads: CATSRVQGILTQYF. In nucleotides, the CDR3 is TGTGCCACCAGCAGAGTACAGGGGATTTTGACCCAGTACTTC. The chain uses TRBV15 and TRBJ2-5; TRBD1 agrees at 7 bases. This CDR3 is 14 amino acids long. V lost 1 base and J lost 7; bases outside the gene matches: 6. Looked up from germline, CDR1 is LNHNV and CDR2 is YYDKDF (reference sequence).

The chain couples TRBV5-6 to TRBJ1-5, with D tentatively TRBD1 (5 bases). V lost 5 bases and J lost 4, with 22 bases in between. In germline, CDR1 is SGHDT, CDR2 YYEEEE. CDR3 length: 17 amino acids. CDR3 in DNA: TGTGCCAGCAGTTCTACGACGGGGGGAGAAAGGAATCAGCCCCAGCATTTT. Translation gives CASSSTTGGERNQPQHF.